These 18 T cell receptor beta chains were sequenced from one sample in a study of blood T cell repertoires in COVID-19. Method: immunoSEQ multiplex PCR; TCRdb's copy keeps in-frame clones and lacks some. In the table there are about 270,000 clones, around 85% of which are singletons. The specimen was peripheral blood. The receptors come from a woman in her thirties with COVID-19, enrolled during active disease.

CDR3 nucleotide sequence: TGCGCCAGCAGAGGACAGGGGGCAATGAGGCGAGAGACCCAGTACTTC. Its translation: CASRGQGAMRRETQYF. This sequence joins TRBV10-2 and TRBJ2-5, with 11 bases identical to TRBD1. This CDR3 contains 16 residues. Germline lookup yields CDR1 WSHSY and CDR2 SAAADI. The trim removed 6 bases at V and 4 bases at J, leaving 10 bases unmatched.

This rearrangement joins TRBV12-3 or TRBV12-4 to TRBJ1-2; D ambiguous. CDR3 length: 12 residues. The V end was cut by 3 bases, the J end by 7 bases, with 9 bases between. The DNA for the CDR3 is TGTGCCAGCAGTTTTGGCACCCGTGGCTACACCTTC. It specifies CASSFGTRGYTF.

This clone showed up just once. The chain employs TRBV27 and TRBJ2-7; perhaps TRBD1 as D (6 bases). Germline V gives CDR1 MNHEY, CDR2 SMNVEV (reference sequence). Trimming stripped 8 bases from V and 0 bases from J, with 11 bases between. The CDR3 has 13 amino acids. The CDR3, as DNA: TGTGCCAGCCGACAGGACTCCTCCTACGAGCAGTACTTC. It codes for CASRQDSSYEQYF.

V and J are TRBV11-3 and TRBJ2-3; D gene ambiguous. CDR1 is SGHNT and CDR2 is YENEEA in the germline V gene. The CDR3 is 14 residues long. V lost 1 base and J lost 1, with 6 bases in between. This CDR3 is CASSLGAGTDTQYF. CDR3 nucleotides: TGTGCCAGCAGCTTAGGGGCAGGCACAGATACGCAGTATTTT.

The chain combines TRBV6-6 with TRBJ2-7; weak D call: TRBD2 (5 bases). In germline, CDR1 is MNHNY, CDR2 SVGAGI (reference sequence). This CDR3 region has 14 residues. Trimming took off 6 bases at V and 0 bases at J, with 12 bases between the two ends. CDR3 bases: TGTGCCAGCAGGCGGACTCTGGCCTCCTACGAGCAGTACTTC. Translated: CASRRTLASYEQYF.

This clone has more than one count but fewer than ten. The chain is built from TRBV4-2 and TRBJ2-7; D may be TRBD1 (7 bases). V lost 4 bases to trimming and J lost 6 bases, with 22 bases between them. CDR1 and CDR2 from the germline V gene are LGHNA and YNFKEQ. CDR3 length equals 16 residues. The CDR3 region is CASSPLEGTEGGEQYF. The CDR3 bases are TGTGCCAGCAGCCCCCTCGAGGGGACAGAGGGGGGCGAGCAGTACTTC.

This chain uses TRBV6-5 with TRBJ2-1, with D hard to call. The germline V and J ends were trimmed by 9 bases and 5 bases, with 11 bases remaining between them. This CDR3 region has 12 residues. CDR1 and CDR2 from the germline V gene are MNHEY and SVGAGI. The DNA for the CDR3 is TGTGCCAGTAGGAGCGAGAACAATGAGCAGTTCTTC. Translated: CASRSENNEQFF.

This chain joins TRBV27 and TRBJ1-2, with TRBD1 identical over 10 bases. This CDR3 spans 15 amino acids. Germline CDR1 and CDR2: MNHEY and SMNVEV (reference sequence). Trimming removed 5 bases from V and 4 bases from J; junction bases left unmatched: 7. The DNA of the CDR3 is TGTGCCAGCAGTGGCTCACGGGACAGGGGCTATGGCTACACCTTC. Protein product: CASSGSRDRGYGYTF.

CDR3 coding DNA: TGTGCCAGCAGCCAAGATCCGAGCGGGGGGGCCGCGCAGTATTTT. Protein product: CASSQDPSGGAAQYF. The rearrangement links TRBV3-1 (or the pseudogene TRBV3-2) to TRBJ2-3; TRBD2 aligns across 10 bases. Trimming took 0 bases from V and 10 from J; bases not matched to a gene: 7. This CDR3 has 15 residues. The V gene's germline CDR1 is LGHDT and CDR2 YNNKEL (reference sequence).

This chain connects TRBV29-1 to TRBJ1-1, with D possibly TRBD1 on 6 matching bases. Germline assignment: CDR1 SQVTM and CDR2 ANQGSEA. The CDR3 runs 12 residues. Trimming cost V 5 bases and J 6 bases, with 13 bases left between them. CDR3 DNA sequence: TGCAGCGTTCTCAGGGGCGCACCTGAAGCTTTCTTT. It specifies CSVLRGAPEAFF.

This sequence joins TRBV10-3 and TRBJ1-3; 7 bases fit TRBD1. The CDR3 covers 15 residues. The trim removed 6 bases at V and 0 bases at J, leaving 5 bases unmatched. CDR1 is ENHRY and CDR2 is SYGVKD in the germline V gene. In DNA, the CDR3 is TGTGCCATCAGCCAATCAGGGGGCTCTGGAAACACCATATATTTT. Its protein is CAISQSGGSGNTIYF.

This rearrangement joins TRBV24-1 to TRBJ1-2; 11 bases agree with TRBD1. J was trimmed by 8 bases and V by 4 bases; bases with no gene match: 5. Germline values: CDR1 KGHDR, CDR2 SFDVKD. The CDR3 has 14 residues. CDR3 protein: CATSDSGQGEGYTF. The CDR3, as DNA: TGTGCCACCAGTGACTCGGGACAGGGGGAAGGCTACACCTTC.

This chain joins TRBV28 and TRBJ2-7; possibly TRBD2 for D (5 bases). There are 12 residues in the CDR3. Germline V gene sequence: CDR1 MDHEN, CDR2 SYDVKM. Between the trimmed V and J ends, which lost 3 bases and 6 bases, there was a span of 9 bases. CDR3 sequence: CASSFGVREQYF. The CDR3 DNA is TGTGCCAGCAGTTTCGGGGTCCGCGAGCAGTACTTC.

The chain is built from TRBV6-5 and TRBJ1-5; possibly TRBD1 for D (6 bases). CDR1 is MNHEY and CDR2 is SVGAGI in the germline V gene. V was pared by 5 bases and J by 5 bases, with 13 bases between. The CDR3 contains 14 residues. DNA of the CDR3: TGTGCCAGCAGTCGTAAGGGGGAGTATCAGCCCCAGCATTTT. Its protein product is CASSRKGEYQPQHF.

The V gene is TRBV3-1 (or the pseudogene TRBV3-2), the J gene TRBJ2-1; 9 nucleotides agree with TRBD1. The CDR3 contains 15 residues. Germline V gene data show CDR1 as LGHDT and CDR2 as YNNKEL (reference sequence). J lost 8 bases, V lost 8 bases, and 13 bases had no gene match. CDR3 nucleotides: TGTGCCAGCGCCCCCTCGGACAGGGGTGTGGATGAGCAGTTCTTC. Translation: CASAPSDRGVDEQFF.

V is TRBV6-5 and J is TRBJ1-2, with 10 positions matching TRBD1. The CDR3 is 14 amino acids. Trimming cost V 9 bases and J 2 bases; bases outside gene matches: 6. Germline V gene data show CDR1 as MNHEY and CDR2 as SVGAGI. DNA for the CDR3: TGTGCCAGTCGTACGGGACAGGGGAACTATGGCTACACCTTC. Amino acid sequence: CASRTGQGNYGYTF.

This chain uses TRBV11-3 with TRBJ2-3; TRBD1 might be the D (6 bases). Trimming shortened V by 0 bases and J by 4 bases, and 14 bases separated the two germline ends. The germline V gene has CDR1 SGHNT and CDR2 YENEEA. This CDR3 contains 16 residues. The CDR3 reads CASSLDGQGWPDTQYF. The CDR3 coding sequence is TGTGCCAGCAGCTTAGACGGGCAGGGGTGGCCAGATACGCAGTATTTT.

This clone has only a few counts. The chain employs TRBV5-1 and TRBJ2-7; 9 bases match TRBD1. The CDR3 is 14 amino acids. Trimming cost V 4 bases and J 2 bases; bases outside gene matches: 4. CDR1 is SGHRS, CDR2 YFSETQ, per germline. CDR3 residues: CASSRDRAAYEQYF. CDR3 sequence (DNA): TGCGCCAGCAGCCGGGACAGGGCTGCCTACGAGCAGTACTTC.